Listed below are T cell receptor beta chains from one sample, sequenced in a study of blood T cells in healthy people across ages. MiXCR was run by TCRdb on the 5' RACE reads, yielding one entry per CDR3 protein. The sample holds roughly 800,000 distinct CDR3 sequences, 58% seen once. The material sequenced was blood. The receptors come from a man aged 25-45 years in good health. The CDR3 runs from the conserved cysteine through the conserved F or W. A D gene is named only where the DNA matches it firmly. Clone size is stated in some rows and not others, as once, few, many or a class when expanded.

CDR3aa: CASSLEGHNYNEQFF; CDR3nt: TGTGCCAGCAGCTTAGAGGGACATAATTACAATGAGCAGTTCTTC; v_gene: TRBV7-2; d_gene: NA; abundance: NA; j_gene: TRBJ2-1
CDR3aa: CATRGAKNIQYF; CDR3nt: TGTGCCACCCGGGGGGCCAAAAACATTCAGTACTTC; v_gene: TRBV12-3/TRBV12-4; d_gene: NA; abundance: NA; j_gene: TRBJ2-4
CDR3aa: CSVTRGLYNEQYF; CDR3nt: TGCAGCGTTACCAGGGGTTTATACAATGAGCAGTACTTC; v_gene: TRBV29-1; d_gene: NA; abundance: NA; j_gene: TRBJ2-5
CDR3aa: CATSDREETQYF; CDR3nt: TGTGCCACCAGTGACAGGGAGGAGACCCAGTACTTC; v_gene: TRBV24-1; d_gene: NA; abundance: NA; j_gene: TRBJ2-5
CDR3aa: CASSDLYSGANYGYTF; CDR3nt: TGTGCCAGCAGTGACCTCTATTCAGGGGCCAACTATGGCTACACCTTC; v_gene: TRBV6-1; d_gene: NA; abundance: NA; j_gene: TRBJ1-2
CDR3aa: CASSLVGLNYEQYF; CDR3nt: TGTGCCAGCAGCTTAGTAGGTCTAAACTACGAGCAGTACTTC; v_gene: TRBV7-9; d_gene: NA; abundance: NA; j_gene: TRBJ2-7
CDR3aa: CSVVVQGATYEQYF; CDR3nt: TGCAGCGTTGTCGTACAGGGGGCCACCTACGAGCAGTACTTC; v_gene: TRBV29-1; d_gene: TRBD1; abundance: NA; j_gene: TRBJ2-7
CDR3aa: CASQGGGRSYNEQFF; CDR3nt: TGTGCCAGCCAGGGGGGCGGACGCTCCTACAATGAGCAGTTCTTC; v_gene: TRBV2; d_gene: NA; abundance: NA; j_gene: TRBJ2-1
CDR3aa: CASRFRGGAYEQYF; CDR3nt: TGTGCCAGCAGATTCCGGGGTGGGGCCTACGAGCAGTACTTC; v_gene: TRBV12-3/TRBV12-4; d_gene: NA; abundance: NA; j_gene: TRBJ2-7
CDR3aa: CASSLKTRSPTGELFF; CDR3nt: TGTGCCAGCTCACTAAAAACGAGGAGCCCCACCGGGGAGCTGTTTTTT; v_gene: TRBV18; d_gene: NA; abundance: NA; j_gene: TRBJ2-2
CDR3aa: CRVSGGAGDTQYF; CDR3nt: TGCAGGGTTAGCGGGGGGGCTGGAGATACGCAGTATTTT; v_gene: TRBV20-1; d_gene: TRBD2; abundance: NA; j_gene: TRBJ2-3
CDR3aa: CASSLDRVFYEQYF; CDR3nt: TGCGCCAGCAGCTTGGATAGGGTATTCTACGAGCAGTACTTC; v_gene: TRBV5-1; d_gene: NA; abundance: NA; j_gene: TRBJ2-7
CDR3aa: CSVSGTSGEETQYF; CDR3nt: TGCAGCGTCTCCGGGACTAGCGGAGAAGAGACCCAGTACTTC; v_gene: TRBV29-1; d_gene: TRBD2; abundance: few; j_gene: TRBJ2-5
CDR3aa: CSARVWGARGEAFF; CDR3nt: TGCAGTGCTAGAGTTTGGGGGGCGCGCGGGGAAGCTTTCTTT; v_gene: TRBV20-1; d_gene: NA; abundance: few; j_gene: TRBJ1-1
CDR3aa: CSARATRGYEQYF; CDR3nt: TGCAGTGCTAGAGCAACCAGGGGTTACGAGCAGTACTTC; v_gene: TRBV20-1; d_gene: NA; abundance: few; j_gene: TRBJ2-7
CDR3aa: CSARKGPNSGANVLTF; CDR3nt: TGCAGTGCTAGAAAGGGACCCAACTCTGGGGCCAACGTCCTGACTTTC; v_gene: TRBV20-1; d_gene: NA; abundance: few; j_gene: TRBJ2-6
CDR3aa: CSARAGGDYGYTF; CDR3nt: TGCAGTGCTAGAGCAGGGGGGGACTATGGCTACACCTTC; v_gene: TRBV20-1; d_gene: TRBD1; abundance: once; j_gene: TRBJ1-2
CDR3aa: CASSPPAPKETQYF; CDR3nt: TGTGCCAGCTCACCTCCAGCCCCAAAAGAGACCCAGTACTTC; v_gene: TRBV18; d_gene: NA; abundance: NA; j_gene: TRBJ2-5
CDR3aa: CASSAREDEQYF; CDR3nt: TGTGCCAGCAGCGCTAGAGAGGACGAGCAGTACTTC; v_gene: TRBV7-8; d_gene: NA; abundance: NA; j_gene: TRBJ2-7
CDR3aa: CSVEGGQGRGVQYF; CDR3nt: TGCAGCGTGGAGGGGGGACAGGGAAGAGGGGTCCAGTACTTC; v_gene: TRBV29-1; d_gene: TRBD1; abundance: NA; j_gene: TRBJ2-5
CDR3aa: CASRLTVAYEQYF; CDR3nt: TGTGCCAGCAGACTTACTGTCGCCTACGAGCAGTACTTC; v_gene: TRBV6-2/TRBV6-3; d_gene: NA; abundance: once; j_gene: TRBJ2-7
CDR3aa: CATSDGWGQETQYF; CDR3nt: TGTGCCACCTCAGACGGATGGGGGCAAGAGACCCAGTACTTC; v_gene: TRBV6-1; d_gene: NA; abundance: few; j_gene: TRBJ2-5
CDR3aa: CSARVRRGARQETQYF; CDR3nt: TGCAGTGCTAGAGTCCGGCGGGGAGCACGCCAAGAGACCCAGTACTTC; v_gene: TRBV20-1; d_gene: NA; abundance: once; j_gene: TRBJ2-5
CDR3aa: CASSQVQGREFSYEQYF; CDR3nt: TGTGCCAGCAGCCAAGTCCAGGGTCGTGAGTTCTCCTACGAGCAGTACTTC; v_gene: TRBV4-2; d_gene: NA; abundance: NA; j_gene: TRBJ2-7
CDR3aa: CASSHRVNQPQHF; CDR3nt: TGTGCCAGCAGCCACAGGGTCAATCAGCCCCAGCATTTT; v_gene: TRBV3-1; d_gene: NA; abundance: NA; j_gene: TRBJ1-5
CDR3aa: CSAPGRDKSYEQYF; CDR3nt: TGCAGTGCTCCTGGACGGGACAAGTCCTACGAGCAGTACTTC; v_gene: TRBV20-1; d_gene: NA; abundance: NA; j_gene: TRBJ2-7
CDR3aa: CASTQGGTSNEQFF; CDR3nt: TGTGCCAGCACCCAGGGCGGGACTTCAAATGAGCAGTTCTTC; v_gene: TRBV9; d_gene: NA; abundance: NA; j_gene: TRBJ2-1
CDR3aa: CASSSGLKGDTQYF; CDR3nt: TGTGCCAGCAGTTCCGGACTGAAGGGAGATACGCAGTATTTT; v_gene: TRBV5-6; d_gene: NA; abundance: few; j_gene: TRBJ2-3
CDR3aa: CASSPQGPNEQFF; CDR3nt: TGTGCCAGCAGCCCGCAGGGTCCCAATGAGCAGTTCTTC; v_gene: TRBV5-4; d_gene: NA; abundance: few; j_gene: TRBJ2-1
CDR3aa: CASSLAGLVGVEQYF; CDR3nt: TGTGCCAGCAGCCTCGCGGGACTAGTGGGGGTAGAGCAGTACTTC; v_gene: TRBV7-2; d_gene: TRBD2; abundance: few; j_gene: TRBJ2-7
CDR3aa: CSARTDTQYF; CDR3nt: TGCAGCGCCCGAACAGATACGCAGTATTTT; v_gene: TRBV20-1; d_gene: NA; abundance: many; j_gene: TRBJ2-3
CDR3aa: CSVEDLVSGAFF; CDR3nt: TGCAGCGTTGAAGATCTCGTGTCCGGAGCTTTCTTT; v_gene: TRBV29-1; d_gene: NA; abundance: NA; j_gene: TRBJ1-1